Listed here is a single T cell receptor beta chain. Its antigen remains undetermined. Within one base of it there is no much larger clone, and no base qualities were kept. This entry belongs to a study of cytomegalovirus exposure and HLA in healthy donors (dated by TCRdb to the late 2010s). Background on the whole study: An earlier analysis of about 530 of the donors reported about 260 Gb of sequence data and 117 million unique TCR beta sequences obtained from roughly 180 million T cells. Every discovery cohort repertoire had been produced on one sequencing platform. HLA typing included class I and class II loci at four-digit resolution. The aim of the study was to test whether cataloging public T cell receptors could identify signatures of past pathogen exposure. An earlier analysis of several hundred of the donors applied high-throughput TCR beta sequencing to assess whether each TCR beta V gene segment acted as functional or pseudogenic. Of the roughly 400 genotyped donors, less than 85% were placed in the genetic ancestry cluster associated with self-reported Caucasian donors. Rather than drawing on any new phenotypic data, the later analysis identified candidate immune exposures from TCR beta sequences and the way those sequences occurred across donors. An early release covering roughly 600 HLA-typed donors comprised about 320 gigabases of sequencing data and around 80 million unique TCR sequences. A separate validation cohort of over a hundred different subjects was used in addition to the roughly 720-subject first cohort. A later analysis re-examined previously published TCR beta repertoires from more than 650 donors and added high-resolution HLA genotyping to investigate patterns of TCR occurrence. Genome-wide SNP genotypes for about 55% of the 666 donors were used in a later genetic analysis, which treated that subset as a discovery cohort. Across some 400 genotyped donors of the cohort, an average of roughly 230,000 unique TCR beta nucleotide sequences per donor were sequenced, and 15% to 20% of those sequences were non-productive. Donor age, sex, ethnicity and CMV serostatus were collected together with the repertoire data. High-throughput TCR immunosequencing, statistical association of individual TCRs with disease status, and machine learning were combined to predict cytomegalovirus infection status. The number of typed donors differed by locus: about 620-630 for A, B, C, DRB1 and DQB1; approximately 520 for DQA1; 606 for DPA1; and around 490 for DPB1. Using immunosequencing, the study profiled T cell repertoires from approximately 700 subjects and related those repertoires to cytomegalovirus serostatus. Because of strong linkage in the cohort, roughly five DR-DQ haplotypes were treated as single units for association and clustering.

Beyond this particular receptor, the publication reports: A later genetic analysis associated a missense DCLRE1C variant with V-gene and J-gene trimming of TCR beta chains, and an independent cohort replicated the association. In a later analysis, most CMV-associated TCR beta chains were found to appear HLA-restricted, with HLA associations seemingly driven largely by CMV exposure. In vitro tests confirmed that a few of the cytomegalovirus-associated TCR beta chains recognize cytomegalovirus antigens. In this cohort, only TCR beta chains were sequenced, and detectable features were limited by the absence of alpha or paired-chain data. In a later analysis, HLA-associated TCR beta chains showed more clonal expansion and lower generation probabilities than non-associated chains that were equally common. HLA typing was unavailable for some donors at each locus, so association tests used only the typed subset. For the cohort, immune exposure information was limited to CMV serostatus. When HLA alleles, especially DR and DQ, strongly co-occurred, attributing TCR associations to individual alleles was difficult. The study listed 170 or so TCR beta chains as associated with cytomegalovirus. In a later analysis, 16,951 TCR beta sequences were associated with specific HLA alleles at a false discovery rate of 0.05. Linkage disequilibrium might explain the correlated functional status among segregating V segments, but an unknown experimental factor could not be ruled out. A group of highly shared sequence variants was considered likely to be a technical artifact of the sequencing pipeline. According to a later analysis, parvovirus B19, influenza, CMV and Epstein-Barr virus appeared linked to several top co-occurrence clusters. A further reported finding was that TCR beta sequences accurately predicted the HLA-A and HLA-B alleles for most subjects in the first cohort. A later analysis found that TCR association rates varied across HLA loci, with DRB1 alleles showing the most associated TCRs and HLA-C alleles the fewest. Broadly in line with IMGT annotations, most TCR beta V segments showed up in productive rearrangements about 87% or about 30% of the time in an earlier analysis of around 550 of the donors. The classifier was reported to diagnose cytomegalovirus status with high specificity and sensitivity in both the original and validation cohorts. The authors suggested that the approach could potentially be extended to other disease states and immunological phenotypes. In a later genetic analysis, fewer N-insertions in productive TCRs were reported among donors in an Asian-associated ancestry cluster than the roughly 700-donor mean. Presence/absence analyses assumed roughly uniform sequencing depth across donors, an assumption that may not hold. Because counts were too low, roughly 16 rarely observed V segments, including chromosome 9 orphons, were left out of the earlier analysis of over 550 of the donors. Most TCR sequences were observed very rarely across donors, whereas some public TCRs were present in many individuals. Because the 87-base-pair reads could not distinguish some IMGT-functional V segments, including TRBV6-2 and TRBV6-3, those segments were excluded.

The library relied on the immunoSEQ multiplex PCR assay. A mixture of 60 forward primers for TCR Vbeta segments and 13 reverse primers for TCR Jbeta segments was used in the multiplex PCR. The CDR3 region of rearranged TCR beta genes was amplified from genomic DNA with a multiplex PCR assay. On the Illumina HiSeq System, the amplified TCR beta libraries were sequenced as 87-base-pair reads. Turning to the authors' computational methods: A later analysis tallied around 87 million unique TCR beta chains across the 700 or so repertoires, and some 10 million of those chains were shared by two or more donors. A nearest-neighbor algorithm error-corrected the raw reads and collapsed the reads into unique sequences, merging closely related sequences to remove PCR and sequencing errors. V, D and J gene segments were assigned by aligning CDR3 sequences to IMGT reference sequences. For a sequence to be retained, at least a six-nucleotide match to both a V gene segment and a J gene segment was required. A rearrangement was called productive if the CDR3 had no stop codons and remained in frame with V and J, and every other rearrangement was called non-productive. Following IMGT convention, CDR3 was defined as the stretch from the second conserved V-encoded cysteine up to the conserved J-encoded phenylalanine. The earlier analysis of some 580 of the donors excluded any sequence lacking an unambiguous match to a single V gene segment. In an earlier analysis of 587 of the donors, a V segment was called functional when productive rearrangements were above 56.7%, and segregating when the standard deviation between donors exceeded 5%. A statistical classification framework was built to diagnose cytomegalovirus status from the catalog of TCR beta chain sequences. In a later analysis, TCR nucleotide sequences were compared against IMGT/GENE-DB human TR gene sequences so that V and J genes could be assigned. In a later analysis, CDR3 sequences and most-parsimonious VDJ recombination scenarios were assigned using the TCRdist pipeline. In a later analysis, each TCR beta chain was defined by its CDR3 amino acid sequence together with its V-gene family, and reads lacking a unique V-gene family were excluded. In a later analysis, some 600 highly shared, low-generation-probability nucleotide sequences were removed to address suspected cross-contamination and a sequencing artifact. In a later analysis, a clonal expansion index was calculated for each public chain from normalized within-repertoire ranks of inferred template counts. A later analysis computed generation probabilities with a VDJ recombination model fitted to out-of-frame rearrangements, and checked the results against IGoR. Hypergeometric tests were used in a later analysis to score TCR-TCR, TCR-HLA and TCR-CMV co-occurrence, with a repertoire-size bias correction applied to the TCR pairs. False discovery rates were estimated in a later analysis by permuting HLA or CMV assignments 20 times. In a later analysis, co-occurring TCRs were grouped using DBSCAN, with TCRdist sequence similarity added in when clustering inside HLA-allele-positive subsets. Repertoires with fewer than 30,000 or more than 120,000 public chains were left out of co-occurrence clustering, as were roughly five repertoires with anomalous nucleotide sharing. Imported from immuneACCESS, the table was reduced by TCRdb to in-frame sequences with V and J called. These copies leave out some clones; in studies compared against another copy, an unresolved V gene accounts for under half, and the cause of the remainder is not known. V, J and clone size derive from that table, while D and trimming were established from the DNA sequence. The sample data list 110,000 to 150,000 clones, and over 70% of these were observed just once. The top ten hold around 4.3% of the sample.

The cohort was made up of approximately 670 healthy bone marrow donors. At the time of sampling, all cohort members were nominally healthy, though unrecorded immune exposures were likely present. The donor tested CMV seronegative and was one of the 352 seronegative cohort members. A peripheral blood sample was collected from each donor, and TCR beta sequencing was performed on peripheral blood mononuclear cells. Genomic DNA extraction from the blood cell samples was performed with the Qiagen DNeasy Blood Extraction Kit. V gives up 5 bases and J gives up 7 bases, and the segment between their germline ends measures 15 bases. Inclusive of the bounding cysteine and phenylalanine, the CDR3 is 14 residues long. Only CDR3 DNA remains: 42 bases, in frame from the first base. The CDR1 and CDR2 encoded by the germline V gene (reference sequence) are MNHEY and SMNVEV.

This receptor was obtained from a man aged 35-49 years in good health and CMV-seronegative. The rearrangement joined TRBV27 to TRBJ1-5; the D gene is not confidently resolved. Specimen: PBMCs. The DNA sequence reads TGTGCCAGCAGTCTAGCGGGGATTCGGCAGCCCCAGCATTTT. It codes for CASSLAGIRQPQHF.